This entry is about one T cell receptor beta chain. What it binds is unknown. The CDR3 contains 20 residues. Trimming left V 4 bases short and J 0 bases short, with 22 bases between. Germline values: CDR1 LGHDT, CDR2 YNNKEL (reference sequence). From the second PCR step, alpha and beta chains were amplified apart. CMV status came from CD4+ IFNgamma after overnight CMV lysate stimulation. Cells stained for CD3, CD4, CD8, CD45RA and CD27 were sorted into four subsets. The data were obtained in a study of naive and memory T cell subsets. Findings of the study overall: Each distinct alpha or beta sequence counts as one clonotype. Especially in CD8 cells, naive repertoires contained a few larger clonotypes, possibly CD45RA-re-expressing memory cells.

An equimolar mix of two oligonucleotides served as the beta constant-region primer for TRBC1 and TRBC2. Ligated cDNA was amplified by four rounds of PCR with nested alpha and beta constant-region primers and SP2. TCRdb used MiXCR to reprocess the UMI-ligation and nested PCR reads, holding one entry per CDR3 protein. The table shows around 160,000 distinct CDR3 sequences, with approximately 22% occurring only once. The genes are TRBV3-1 and TRBJ2-6, with D perhaps matching TRBD1 (6 bases). This sequence was found in a human donor in good health. Source material: naive CD4+ T cells from blood. The CDR3 region is CASSPLRLTGNPSGANVLTF. Here the CDR3 DNA reads TGTGCCAGCAGCCCACTTCGCCTAACAGGGAACCCCTCTGGGGCCAACGTCCTGACTTTC.